This record looks at one TCR beta chain sequence and its context. V lost 3 bases to trimming and J lost 1 base; unmatched junction nucleotides: 10. Germline CDR1 and CDR2: LNHDA and SQIVND (reference sequence). This CDR3 is built from 18 residues. Authors' methods: Amplifying reference gene primers gave estimates of nucleated cell counts. Repertoires were generated with immunoSEQ multiplex PCR, while TCRdb's copy carries only in-frame clones and drops some. The V and J calls and clone size were taken over from that table, and D and trimming were inferred from the DNA. The sample has fewer than 450,000 clones, 87% seen once; the top ten hold 0.9% to 1.2%. These data are taken from a study of blood T cell repertoires in COVID-19. Which cohort a participant joined came from the clinical history participants gave.

The sequenced material came from PBMCs or T cells enriched from blood (not recorded which). The sequence was obtained from a woman aged 25 to 39 who had recovered from COVID-19. The J gene is TRBJ2-1, the V gene TRBV19; 9 bases are a match to TRBD1. The CDR3 region is CASSMARLGQGSYNEQFF. Here the CDR3 DNA reads TGTGCCAGTAGTATGGCCCGCCTGGGACAGGGTTCCTACAATGAGCAGTTCTTC.